This is a list of T cell receptor beta chains from one sample in a study of blood T cell repertoires in COVID-19. Profiling relied on immunoSEQ multiplex PCR, and the TCRdb table lists in-frame clones only, not all of them. The sample has some 150,000 clones, around 81% seen once. The sample comprised peripheral blood. Source of these receptors: a woman aged 55-70 years with active or convalescent COVID-19. Each CDR3 is given with its conserved first and last residue. A D gene is named only where the DNA matches it firmly. Size values are once, few and many counts, or a class for expanded clones, and some rows have none.

cdr3_aa cdr3_nt v_call clone_size j_call d_call
CASSQETGSVGGYTF TGCGCCAGCAGCCAAGAAACAGGGAGCGTAGGTGGCTACACCTTC TRBV4-1 few TRBJ1-2 NA
CASSRKADSYEQYF TGTGCCAGCAGCCGGAAGGCGGACTCCTACGAGCAGTACTTC TRBV13 NA TRBJ2-7 NA
CAWSGGGASNEKLFF TGTGCCTGGAGTGGAGGGGGCGCATCTAATGAAAAACTGTTTTTT TRBV30 NA TRBJ1-4 TRBD1
CASSWSPGLAAHNEQFF TGTGCCAGCAGCTGGTCCCCGGGACTAGCGGCCCACAATGAGCAGTTCTTC TRBV3-1/TRBV3-2 NA TRBJ2-1 TRBD2
CASSHARTSHNEQFF TGTGCCAGCAGCCATGCGAGGACTAGCCACAATGAGCAGTTCTTC TRBV3-1/TRBV3-2 NA TRBJ2-1 TRBD2
CASSGLGQGNQPQHF TGTGCCAGCAGTGGGCTGGGACAGGGCAATCAGCCCCAGCATTTT TRBV6-6 once TRBJ1-5 TRBD1
CASSPLPNTEAFF TGTGCCAGCAGCCCCCTCCCGAACACTGAAGCTTTCTTT TRBV6-2/TRBV6-3 NA TRBJ1-1 NA
CASSRRRAEAFF TGTGCCAGCAGTAGGAGACGAGCCGAAGCTTTCTTT TRBV6-2/TRBV6-3 NA TRBJ1-1 NA
CSARRGTNTDTQYF TGCAGCGCGAGGAGAGGCACTAACACAGATACGCAGTATTTT TRBV29-1 NA TRBJ2-3 NA
CASSSTGNSYNEQFF TGTGCCAGCAGCTCGACAGGGAACTCCTACAATGAGCAGTTCTTC TRBV5-6 NA TRBJ2-1 TRBD1
CASSLEGNRAFF TGTGCCAGCAGCTTGGAGGGGAATCGAGCTTTCTTT TRBV5-8 NA TRBJ1-1 NA
CASSGRAREAFF TGTGCCAGCAGTGGCAGAGCGAGAGAAGCTTTCTTT TRBV25-1 NA TRBJ1-1 NA
CASSQGQGAFSGNTIYF TGCGCCAGCAGCCAAGGACAGGGGGCCTTTTCTGGAAACACCATATATTTT TRBV4-1 NA TRBJ1-3 TRBD1
CASGRETYGELFF TGTGCCAGCGGGAGGGAAACATACGGGGAGCTGTTTTTT TRBV25-1 NA TRBJ2-2 TRBD2
CASSEPGNTEAFF TGTGCCAGCAGTGAGCCAGGGAACACTGAAGCTTTCTTT TRBV25-1 NA TRBJ1-1 NA
CASVLAGGHGGELFF TGTGCCAGCGTTCTAGCGGGAGGGCACGGCGGGGAGCTGTTTTTT TRBV2 NA TRBJ2-2 TRBD2
CSVVFQGGETQYF TGCAGCGTTGTATTTCAGGGGGGAGAGACCCAGTACTTC TRBV29-1 NA TRBJ2-5 NA
CSALAGLGDTQYF TGCAGCGCACTAGCGGGGCTAGGAGATACGCAGTATTTT TRBV29-1 NA TRBJ2-3 TRBD2
CASSLTSGLAYNEQFF TGTGCCAGCAGCTTAACCTCCGGGCTAGCGTACAATGAGCAGTTCTTC TRBV7-3 NA TRBJ2-1 NA
CASSQLGGTDTQYF TGTGCCAGCAGTCAACTCGGCGGGACAGATACGCAGTATTTT TRBV7-3 NA TRBJ2-3 NA
CASSYWPEPHYGYTF TGTGCCAGCAGTTACTGGCCCGAACCGCACTATGGCTACACCTTC TRBV6-5 NA TRBJ1-2 NA
CASSFEGNQPQHF TGCGCCAGCAGCTTTGAGGGAAACCAGCCCCAGCATTTT TRBV5-1 NA TRBJ1-5 NA
CASSQVARTQYF TGTGCCAGCAGCCAAGTAGCAAGGACCCAGTACTTC TRBV28 NA TRBJ2-5 NA
CASSLGAGGYEQYF TGTGCCAGCAGCTTAGGGGCCGGGGGGTACGAGCAGTACTTC TRBV7-2 once TRBJ2-7 TRBD2
CASSSGRSLFGEAFF TGTGCCAGCAGCTCTGGTCGGAGTCTATTCGGGGAAGCTTTCTTT TRBV7-9 NA TRBJ1-1 NA
CASSLWASVNTDTQYF TGTGCCAGCAGCTTATGGGCTAGCGTTAACACAGATACGCAGTATTTT TRBV7-2 NA TRBJ2-3 NA
CASSHFGQGYKQYF TGTGCCAGCAGCCATTTCGGACAGGGCTACAAGCAGTACTTC TRBV3-1/TRBV3-2 NA TRBJ2-7 TRBD1
CASSLVAATMNTEAFF TGTGCCAGCAGCTTAGTGGCAGCGACGATGAACACTGAAGCTTTCTTT TRBV7-2 NA TRBJ1-1 NA
CASSIGQGLDQPQHF TGTGCCAGTAGTATAGGTCAGGGACTGGATCAGCCCCAGCATTTT TRBV19 once TRBJ1-5 NA
CAIGSGQPNTEAFF TGTGCCATCGGGTCGGGACAGCCGAACACTGAAGCTTTCTTT TRBV10-3 NA TRBJ1-1 TRBD1
CASSLGDRASGNTIYF TGTGCCAGCAGTTTGGGGGACAGGGCCTCTGGAAACACCATATATTTT TRBV28 NA TRBJ1-3 TRBD1
CASSLGSGSRELFF TGTGCCAGCAGTTTGGGTAGCGGGAGCCGGGAGCTGTTTTTT TRBV28 NA TRBJ2-2 TRBD2
CASSLFGGQKNSPLHF TGTGCCAGCAGCTTGTTCGGTGGACAGAAAAATTCACCCCTCCACTTT TRBV5-4 NA TRBJ1-6 NA
CASSQRDRESAEAFF TGTGCCAGCAGCCAAAGGGACAGGGAATCGGCTGAAGCTTTCTTT TRBV3-1/TRBV3-2 NA TRBJ1-1 TRBD1
CASSPGTGGRYKSF TGTGCCAGCAGCCCGGGGACAGGGGGCCGTTACAAGTCCTTC TRBV3-1/TRBV3-2 NA TRBJ1-2 TRBD1
CASSQGLAGVGETQYF TGTGCCAGCAGCCAAGGACTAGCGGGGGTGGGAGAGACCCAGTACTTC TRBV13 NA TRBJ2-5 TRBD2
CASSEAGDNSPLHF TGTGCCAGCAGTGAGGCGGGAGACAATTCACCCCTCCACTTT TRBV2 NA TRBJ1-6 NA
CASSLTVNTEAFF TGCGCCAGCAGCTTAACAGTAAACACTGAAGCTTTCTTT TRBV5-1 NA TRBJ1-1 NA
CASSLAGRGQAGELFF TGCGCCAGCAGCCTGGCCGGCAGGGGGCAAGCCGGGGAGCTGTTTTTT TRBV5-1 NA TRBJ2-2 TRBD1
CASSLKGFDQPQHF TGTGCCAGCAGCTTAAAGGGGTTTGATCAGCCCCAGCATTTT TRBV7-2 once TRBJ1-5 NA
CASSFADSDTQYF TGTGCCAGCAGCTTTGCTGACTCGGATACGCAGTATTTT TRBV7-9 few TRBJ2-3 NA
CASTLQLGEPQHF TGTGCCAGCACCCTACAGCTCGGGGAGCCCCAGCATTTT TRBV12-3/TRBV12-4 few TRBJ1-5 NA
CATSTLTDTQYF TGTGCCACCAGCACCCTCACAGATACGCAGTATTTT TRBV15 NA TRBJ2-3 NA
CASSQESGGRETQYF TGCGCCAGCAGCCAAGAATCCGGGGGGCGAGAGACCCAGTACTTC TRBV4-1 NA TRBJ2-5 NA